Reported below is one T cell receptor (beta chain). Its antigen is still unknown. The record has no base qualities; no much larger clone is one base away. The data are from a study of T cells in localized non-small cell lung cancer (dated by TCRdb to between 2020 and 2021). For the wider study: Comparing tumors with uninvolved tumor-adjacent lungs, the study looked at the T cell repertoires of 236 patients with early-stage NSCLC. The cohort comprised around 240 treatment-naïve NSCLC patients with resected, localized lung tumors. A mean age of roughly 64 years was recorded for the NSCLC patients, of whom approximately 130 were male and 90 to 110 were female.

The V end gives up 1 base and the J end 10 bases, leaving 7 bases in the junction not matched to a gene. Via the germline V gene (reference sequence), CDR1 is SSHAT and CDR2 FNYEAQ. The CDR3 goes from the cysteine to the phenylalanine over 13 residues. The DNA shown is the 39-base CDR3, in frame from base 1. General conclusions and limits of the study: Longer overall survival was associated with higher blood T cell density, whereas shorter survival was associated with higher adjacent-lung clonality. The highest T cell clonality was observed in uninvolved tumor-adjacent lung, where clonality exceeded that of tumor, suggesting that antigenic responses were more focused in uninvolved tumor-adjacent lung. Because multi-region tumor sequencing was not performed, intratumor heterogeneity could not be ruled out. A median of about 55 of the top 100 tumor clones were detected in paired uninvolved adjacent lung, and some 28 of these tumor clones were also found among the top 100 clones of the paired uninvolved adjacent lung. Because of the exploratory design, TCR variables were selected using unadjusted p-values without false-discovery rate correction.

At diagnosis, peripheral blood, uninvolved tumor-adjacent lung and tumor were collected and stored as a combination of fresh-frozen and FFPE material. Blood samples were analyzed as peripheral blood mononuclear cells for TCR repertoire profiling. The immunoSEQ Assay was used to sequence TCR beta CDR3 regions from DNA. The published analysis was carried out like this. T cell density was computed as TCR beta template counts normalized to usable DNA estimated by amplifying housekeeping genes. Richness was estimated using the preseqR package, with extrapolation to 400,000 templates for PBMC samples and to 120,000 templates for tissue samples. Clonality was defined as one minus Pielou's evenness. Differential abundance testing on productive amino-acid clonotypes, with a minimum total count of 5 and an alpha of 0.1, was used to identify tissue-enriched TCRs. The Jaccard Index and the Morisita Overlap Index were used to measure how much the repertoires overlapped between compartments. GLIPH grouped TCR beta CDR3s together with public tetramer-defined viral CDR3s, and a viral motif had to include at least three viral sequences and also show V-gene enrichment. As stored in TCRdb, this immuneACCESS dataset retains in-frame rearrangements with V and J assigned. A fraction of the clones does not appear; measured against another copy, unresolved V genes explain less than half of the discrepancy, and the remainder lacks a known reason. D and trimming were read from the DNA, whereas the V and J calls and clone size are those reported in that table. In this sample the table shows 25,000 to 35,000 clones, roughly nine tenths of which occur a single time. The top ten constitute approximately 5% of the sample.

The sequence derives from a man between 40 and 75 years old with stage II lung adenocarcinoma. The sequencing used PBMCs, collected before any cancer treatment. The chain joins TRBV7-7 to TRBJ2-7, with 7 bases aligning to TRBD2. The nucleotide sequence is TGTGCCAGCAGCTTAGAGGCGGGAGACTCCCAGTACTTC. Translation gives CASSLEAGDSQYF.